Listed below are T cell receptor beta chains from one sample, sequenced in a study of early T cells in non-severe SARS-CoV-2 infection. TCRdb passed the 5' RACE reads through MiXCR, listing each CDR3 protein once. The sample holds around 67,000 distinct CDR3 sequences, about an eighth seen once. This specimen was whole blood, taken at baseline. These receptors were collected from an adult who was a healthcare worker with PCR-confirmed SARS-CoV-2 infection or an uninfected control (not recorded which). CDR3s include the opening cysteine and the closing phenylalanine or tryptophan. D genes are given only for firm matches. Expanded clones are given a class, and other clones once, few, many or no size at all.

v_gene	j_gene	abundance	d_gene	CDR3nt	CDR3aa
TRBV20-1	TRBJ2-3	NA	NA	TGCAGTGCCGCCTCGGCGGTGCAGCGGAGCACAGATACGCAGTATTTT	CSAASAVQRSTDTQYF
TRBV18	TRBJ2-7	many	NA	TGTGCCAGCTCACGCTGGGATGACAGAAAGCAGTACTTC	CASSRWDDRKQYF
TRBV29-1	TRBJ1-1	many	NA	TGCAGCGGCATACAGGGATGGACTGAAGCTTTCTTT	CSGIQGWTEAFF
TRBV5-5	TRBJ2-7	few	TRBD2	TGTGCCAGCAGCTCGCTACGCGGGGGAACAGTCGAGCAGTACTTC	CASSSLRGGTVEQYF
TRBV19	TRBJ2-2	few	NA	TGTGCCAGTAGATGGACATCGAACACCGGGGAGCTGTTTTTT	CASRWTSNTGELFF
TRBV3-1	TRBJ2-3	many	TRBD1	TGTGCCAGCAGCCCCTGGGACAGGGGATTTTTTAGCACAGATACGCAGTATTTT	CASSPWDRGFFSTDTQYF
TRBV19	TRBJ1-5	NA	NA	TGTGCCAGTAGTATAGATCTGTGGAGCTGGACAAAGCTCAATCAGCCCCAGCATTTT	CASSIDLWSWTKLNQPQHF
TRBV29-1	TRBJ2-3	once	NA	TGCAGCGTTCAGACCCGTCACACAGATACGCAGTATTTT	CSVQTRHTDTQYF
TRBV4-3	TRBJ2-1	few	NA	TGCGCCAGCAGCCGCGCCCGGGAAAATGAGCAGTTCTTC	CASSRARENEQFF
TRBV5-8	TRBJ2-4	few	NA	TGTGCCAGCAGCTTCATACAGACAAAAAACATTCAGTACTTC	CASSFIQTKNIQYF
TRBV4-3	TRBJ2-5	few	NA	TGCGCCAGCAGCCAAGACCCGTTCCAAGAGACCCAGTACTTC	CASSQDPFQETQYF
TRBV12-3/TRBV12-4	TRBJ2-3	NA	NA	TGTGCCAGCAGTTTTTCCTGGGGGAGGGATACGCAGTATTTT	CASSFSWGRDTQYF
TRBV12-3/TRBV12-4	TRBJ2-7	few	NA	TGTGCCAGCAGCTCTCCGCACCAGCAGCAGTACTTC	CASSSPHQQQYF
TRBV6-6	TRBJ2-7	many	TRBD1	TGTGCCAGCAGCCGACAGGGAAACTCCTACGAGCAGTACTTC	CASSRQGNSYEQYF
TRBV3-1	TRBJ1-2	many	NA	TGTGCCAGCAGCCAAGATAGGAGTAGGGGTATAGGCTACACCTTC	CASSQDRSRGIGYTF
TRBV15	TRBJ2-1	few	NA	TGTGCCACCAGCGAGGGATACAATGAGCAGTTCTTC	CATSEGYNEQFF
TRBV5-1	TRBJ2-3	NA	NA	TGCGCCAGCAGGGACGGGACATACGACACAGATACGCAGTATTTT	CASRDGTYDTDTQYF
TRBV3-1	TRBJ2-3	NA	NA	TGTGCCAGCAGCCAAGATGAACCCCGGGGGCGGAACACAGATACGCAGTATTTT	CASSQDEPRGRNTDTQYF
TRBV9	TRBJ2-1	NA	TRBD2	TGTGCCAGCAGCTCCGGGACTAGCGGGAATGAGCAGTTCTTC	CASSSGTSGNEQFF
TRBV6-6	TRBJ1-3	NA	NA	TGTGCCAGCAGTACCCTCCGAGGGGGCTCTGGAAACACCATATATTTT	CASSTLRGGSGNTIYF
TRBV5-1	TRBJ1-1	NA	NA	TGCGCCAGCAGCTTGGTGGAGGGAGACACTGAAGCTTTCTTT	CASSLVEGDTEAFF
TRBV7-2	TRBJ2-5	NA	NA	TGTGCCAGCAGCCCCGAGGCTGGGAAGACCCAGTACTTC	CASSPEAGKTQYF
TRBV4-1	TRBJ2-7	NA	TRBD1	TGCGCCAGCAGCCAAGAAGAGGGGACAGGGGGCAGCGAGCAGTACTTC	CASSQEEGTGGSEQYF
TRBV7-9	TRBJ2-2	few	NA	TGTGCCAGCAGCCAACGTTACGGGGACACCGGGGAGCTGTTTTTT	CASSQRYGDTGELFF
TRBV6-2/TRBV6-3	TRBJ1-2	NA	TRBD1	TGTGCCAGCAGTTACTCGAGACAGGGTGAAGATGGCTACACCTTC	CASSYSRQGEDGYTF
TRBV5-1	TRBJ2-3	few	TRBD1	TGCGCCAGCAGGGACAGGGAGACAGATACGCAGTATTTT	CASRDRETDTQYF
TRBV7-2	TRBJ2-7	few	NA	TGTGCCAGCAGCTTAGCAGAGAGGTACGAGCAGTACTTC	CASSLAERYEQYF